Listed here are 22 T cell receptor beta chains from one sample, sequenced in a study of beta chain features in type 1 diabetes. Expressed TCRB transcripts were sequenced, since all the RNA that had been isolated was reverse transcribed. Profiled with immunoSEQ multiplex PCR; TCRdb holds only in-frame clones, not every one. This repertoire shows roughly 450,000 clones, approximately 10% found once; its top ten account for approximately 0.05%. Sample: naive CD4+ T cells from blood. The receptors were gathered from a woman aged 18-29 years in good health.

The chain has TRBV19 and TRBJ1-2; 7 bases fit TRBD1. Germline loops: CDR1 LNHDA, CDR2 SQIVND (reference sequence). Germline trimming cut 8 bases from V and 3 bases from J; bases unmatched to any gene: 9. The CDR3 length is 14 residues. CDR3 region: CASSLDRDDYGYTF. In DNA, the CDR3 is TGTGCCAGTTCCCTCGACAGGGATGACTATGGCTACACCTTC.

This clone has only a few counts. This rearrangement joins TRBV4-1 to TRBJ1-5, with 8 bases lining up with TRBD1. J gave up 3 bases and V 1 base, and 17 bases lay outside the gene matches. CDR3 length: 20 amino acids. CDR1 and CDR2 (germline): MGHRA, YSYEKL. CDR3 amino acids: CASSQVSVPTQGANNQPQHF. CDR3 DNA sequence: TGCGCCAGCAGCCAAGTTTCTGTCCCCACCCAGGGGGCGAACAATCAGCCCCAGCATTTT.

Only a few counts were recorded for this clone. The rearrangement joins TRBV7-9 to TRBJ1-2; D unresolved. This CDR3 comprises 14 residues. Germline V gene lookup returns CDR1 SEHNR and CDR2 FQNEAQ (reference sequence). Between the trimmed V and J ends, which lost 4 bases and 2 bases, there was a span of 11 bases. CDR3 in amino acids: CASSYWTENYGYTF. CDR3 bases: TGTGCCAGCAGCTACTGGACGGAAAACTATGGCTACACCTTC.

With regard to this clone: The same CDR3 also results from other DNA sequences found in this sample. The genes are TRBV7-9 and TRBJ2-3, with D unclear. V lost 5 bases and J lost 5, with 5 bases in between. This CDR3 is 11 amino acids long. Germline V gene sequence: CDR1 SEHNR, CDR2 FQNEAQ (reference sequence). The CDR3 protein is CASSLRDTQYF. In nucleotides, the CDR3 is TGTGCCAGCAGCCTTAGAGATACGCAGTATTTT.

This clone was found a few times. The genes are TRBV12-5 and TRBJ1-4, with D possibly TRBD1 on 5 matching bases. The germline V gene encodes CDR1 LGHNT and CDR2 FRNRAP. Trimming shortened V by 7 bases and J by 5 bases, and 8 bases separated the two germline ends. The length of the CDR3 is 12 residues. The CDR3 region has the DNA TGTGCTAGTGACAGGAAGAATGAAAAACTGTTTTTT. Its translation: CASDRKNEKLFF. The whole variable domain, remainder taken from reference TRBV12-5 and TRBJ1-4, is DARVTQTPRHKVTEMGQEVTMRCQPILGHNTVFWYRQTMMQGLELLAYFRNRAPLDDSGMPKDRFSAEMPDATLATLKIQPSEPRDSAVYFCASDRKNEKLFFGSGTQLSVL.

This clone has more than one count but fewer than ten. V and J are TRBV29-1 and TRBJ2-2, with a weak D call TRBD1 (5 bases). Per germline, CDR1 SQVTM and CDR2 ANQGSEA. V dropped 3 bases and J dropped 3 bases, with 17 bases sitting between them. This CDR3 has 16 amino acids. The CDR3 is CSVEGREGSYTGELFF. CDR3 nucleotide sequence: TGCAGCGTTGAGGGCAGGGAAGGTTCTTACACCGGGGAGCTGTTTTTT.

This clone has more than one count but fewer than ten. The chain has TRBV9 and TRBJ1-2; no clear D gene. Between the trimmed V and J ends, which lost 0 bases and 4 bases, there was a span of 4 bases. Germline loops: CDR1 SGDLS, CDR2 YYNGEE. CDR3 length: 12 amino acids. CDR3 amino acids: CASSVVSYGYTF. CDR3 sequence (DNA): TGTGCCAGCAGCGTAGTTTCCTATGGCTACACCTTC.

A few counts support this clone. The chain couples TRBV7-2 to TRBJ1-2; no clear D gene. This CDR3 comprises 12 residues. CDR1 is SGHTA, CDR2 FQGNSA, per germline. Trimming took off 5 bases at V and 8 bases at J, with 12 bases between the two ends. The CDR3 coding sequence is TGTGCCAGCAGCCCCGCGCACGGGGGCTACACCTTC. It translates to CASSPAHGGYTF.

V is TRBV29-1 and J is TRBJ1-1; TRBD1 aligns across 9 bases. V trimming: 6 bases; J trimming: 9 bases; junction bases outside the gene matches: 11. The CDR3 has 13 residues. CDR1 and CDR2 from the germline V gene are SQVTM and ANQGSEA. The CDR3 protein is CSVEPGQGVKAFF. CDR3 DNA: TGCAGCGTGGAACCGGGACAGGGAGTAAAAGCTTTCTTT.

This clone was seen only a few times. The chain recombines TRBV18 with TRBJ2-1; D is unclear. Germline values: CDR1 KGHSH, CDR2 LQKENI. Trimming removed 5 bases at V and 7 bases at J, with 15 bases between. CDR3 length: 14 residues. The CDR3 DNA reads TGTGCCAGCTCAGCCACCTCATCCCTGAATGAGCAGTTCTTC. Its translation: CASSATSSLNEQFF. Using reference TRBV18 and TRBJ2-1 for the parts outside the CDR3, the full variable domain is NAGVMQNPRHLVRRRGQEARLRCSPMKGHSHVYWYRQLPEEGLKFMVYLQKENIIDESGMPKERFSAEFPKEGPSILRIQQVVRGDSAAYFCASSATSSLNEQFFGPGTRLTVL.

This clone has more than one count but fewer than ten. The V call is TRBV4-3, the J call TRBJ2-4, with unresolved D. This CDR3 contains 13 residues. Deletions cut 4 bases from V and 7 bases from J, with 11 bases between. Germline V gene lookup returns CDR1 LGHNA and CDR2 YSLEER. The CDR3 DNA reads as TGCGCCAGCAGCCCCGAGGAAAGGAACATTCAGTACTTC. It translates to CASSPEERNIQYF.

This clone was detected only a few times. Other DNA sequences in the same sample also yield this CDR3. The genes are TRBV9 and TRBJ1-6; no firm D call. Trimming removed 0 bases from V and 7 bases from J, with 5 bases in between. Germline lookup yields CDR1 SGDLS and CDR2 YYNGEE. The CDR3 length is 13 residues. The CDR3 nucleotides read TGTGCCAGCAGCGTAGAAGTCAATTCACCCCTCCACTTT. This gives the protein CASSVEVNSPLHF. Full variable domain (missing parts from reference TRBV9 and TRBJ1-6): DSGVTQTPKHLITATGQRVTLRCSPRSGDLSVYWYQQSLDQGLQFLIQYYNGEERAKGNILERFSAQQFPDLHSELNLSSLELGDSALYFCASSVEVNSPLHFGNGTRLTVT.

The chain links TRBV6-6 to TRBJ2-7; D is undetermined. CDR1 is MNHNY and CDR2 is SVGAGI in the germline V gene (reference sequence). The V end was cut by 0 bases, the J end by 9 bases, with 12 bases between. This CDR3 is 13 amino acids long. The CDR3 region is CASSYSMLWAQYF. The DNA for the CDR3 is TGTGCCAGCAGTTACTCGATGCTTTGGGCGCAGTACTTC.

In its sample, this clone was seen a few times. The V call is TRBV6-6, the J call TRBJ2-1, with D unclear. There are 10 residues in the CDR3. Germline-derived CDR1 and CDR2 are MNHNY and SVGAGI (reference sequence). Deletions cut 5 bases from V and 14 bases from J, with 10 bases between. CDR3 protein: CASSGIREFF. The CDR3 coding sequence is TGTGCCAGCAGTGGGATCCGGGAGTTCTTC.

This clone has only a few counts. The V gene is TRBV7-9, the J gene TRBJ2-1; 7 bases match TRBD2. This CDR3 comprises 15 residues. V trimming: 1 base; J trimming: 10 bases; junction bases outside the gene matches: 10. The germline CDR1 and CDR2 sequences are SEHNR and FQNEAQ (reference sequence). This chain's CDR3 is CASSLVVGTKIEQFF. CDR3 coding DNA: TGTGCCAGCAGCTTAGTTGTGGGGACTAAAATCGAGCAGTTCTTC.

The table lists this clone with a few counts. The chain recombines TRBV6-5 with TRBJ2-7; D is unresolved. The CDR3 loop spans 14 amino acids. Germline CDR1 reads MNHEY; CDR2 reads SVGAGI. Trimming removed 6 bases from V and 6 bases from J, with 18 bases in between. CDR3 residues: CASSPGRRVTEQYV. DNA of the CDR3: TGTGCCAGCAGCCCCGGTAGAAGGGTGACCGAGCAGTACGTC.

This clone was detected only a few times. The V call is TRBV4-1, the J call TRBJ2-5, with D perhaps TRBD1 (6 bases). The germline CDR1 and CDR2 sequences are MGHRA and YSYEKL. The CDR3 loop spans 16 amino acids. V lost 4 bases, J lost 2 bases, and 17 bases lay in between. Written as DNA, the CDR3 is TGCGCCAGCAGCCGCATACCGGGACACAATCAAGAGACCCAGTACTTC. Protein sequence: CASSRIPGHNQETQYF.

This clone has more than one count but fewer than ten. This CDR3 is also generated by other DNA sequences in the sample. This chain links TRBV4-2 with TRBJ1-5; TRBD1 agrees at 7 bases. The CDR3 is 14 amino acids. The V gene's germline CDR1 is LGHNA and CDR2 YNFKEQ. V lost 2 bases to trimming and J lost 4 bases; unmatched junction nucleotides: 2. The CDR3, as DNA: TGTGCCAGCAGCCAAAGACAGGGAAATCAGCCCCAGCATTTT. Translated, it gives CASSQRQGNQPQHF.

This clone was detected a few times. The chain combines TRBV19 with TRBJ2-3, with D perhaps matching TRBD1 or TRBD2 (5 bases each). The germline V gene has CDR1 LNHDA and CDR2 SQIVND (reference sequence). The CDR3 length is 10 residues. V was shortened by 8 bases and J by 7 bases, with 7 bases between the two germline ends. CDR3 sequence reads: CASGGYTQYF. CDR3 in DNA: TGTGCCAGTGGGGGATATACGCAGTATTTT.

This clone was seen only a few times. Within the sample, other DNA sequences also encode this same CDR3. The CDR3, as DNA: TGTGCCTGGAGTGTTGCGGCCTCGGGGGGCTACACCTTC. Its protein product is CAWSVAASGGYTF. The chain has TRBV30 and TRBJ1-2; D unclear. The CDR3 spans 13 residues. Germline V lookup: CDR1 GTSNPN, CDR2 SVGIG (reference sequence). Trimming took 0 bases from V and 8 from J, leaving 13 bases between them.

This rearrangement joins TRBV29-1 to TRBJ2-5; 8 bases line up with TRBD1. CDR3 length equals 14 residues. CDR1 and CDR2 from the germline V gene are SQVTM and ANQGSEA. With V trimmed by 6 bases and J by 5 bases, 11 bases remained unmatched. CDR3 amino acids: CSVGYRGTLETQYF. The DNA of the CDR3 is TGCAGCGTCGGATACAGGGGGACCCTGGAGACCCAGTACTTC.

For this clone: Other DNA sequences in this specimen translate into the identical CDR3. The CDR3 DNA reads TGCAGTGCACAGGGGAACACTGAAGCTTTCTTT. Amino acids: CSAQGNTEAFF. This chain links TRBV20-1 with TRBJ1-1; a weak D match, TRBD1 (6 bases). The germline V gene has CDR1 DFQATT and CDR2 SNEGSKA (reference sequence). The CDR3 has 11 amino acids. Trimming pared 6 bases from V and 1 base from J, leaving 6 bases between.